Listed here are 5 T cell receptor beta chains from one sample, sequenced in a study of early stage breast cancer tumors. Profiling relied on immunoSEQ multiplex PCR, and the TCRdb table lists in-frame clones only, not all of them. Counted here are some 48,000 clones, 75% to 85% occurring once; the ten biggest clones make up 1.1% to 1.5%. The sequenced sample consisted of blood. The source is a person aged 45 to 59 with breast cancer.

This rearrangement joins TRBV9 to TRBJ2-7; 7 nucleotides agree with TRBD1. The CDR3 totals 17 residues. Germline CDR1 SGDLS, CDR2 YYNGEE. V lost 3 bases and J lost 0; bases outside the gene matches: 12. The CDR3 is CASSEHPDGTVSYEQYF. CDR3 DNA sequence: TGTGCCAGCAGCGAACATCCAGACGGGACAGTCTCCTACGAGCAGTACTTC. The full variable domain, completed using reference TRBV9 and TRBJ2-7, is DSGVTQTPKHLITATGQRVTLRCSPRSGDLSVYWYQQSLDQGLQFLIQYYNGEERAKGNILERFSAQQFPDLHSELNLSSLELGDSALYFCASSEHPDGTVSYEQYFGPGTRLTVT.

This clone appeared once. The CDR3 DNA is TGCGCCAGCAGTGAGCTAGCGGGGTACAATGAGCAGTTCTTC. The encoded protein is CASSELAGYNEQFF. This rearrangement joins TRBV10-2 to TRBJ2-1, with 9 bases identical to TRBD2. This CDR3 contains 14 residues. Germline lookup yields CDR1 WSHSY and CDR2 SAAADI. Trimming at V came to 2 bases and at J to 4 bases, leaving 0 bases not matched to a gene.

The chain carries TRBV5-1 and TRBJ2-7; weak D call: TRBD1 (6 bases). The CDR3 has 12 residues. The V end was cut by 4 bases, the J end by 9 bases, with 14 bases between. The germline V gene encodes CDR1 SGHRS and CDR2 YFSETQ. CDR3 coding DNA: TGCGCCAGCAGCGAACAGGGCTCCGGGCAGTACTTC. As protein: CASSEQGSGQYF. The variable domain in full, completed from reference TRBV5-1 and TRBJ2-7, reads KAGVTQTPRYLIKTRGQQVTLSCSPISGHRSVSWYQQTPGQGLQFLFEYFSETQRNKGNFPGRFSGRQFSNSRSEMNVSTLELGDSALYLCASSEQGSGQYFGPGTRLTVT.

This clone was detected only a few times. V is TRBV4-2 and J is TRBJ2-4; 14 nucleotides agree with TRBD2. The V segment lost 4 bases and the J segment 9 bases; nucleotides outside the gene matches: 8. The germline V gene encodes CDR1 LGHNA and CDR2 YNFKEQ. The CDR3 runs to 16 residues. CDR3 DNA sequence: TGTGCCAGCAGCCTCGGACTAGCGGGAGGAGTGAGCATTCAGTACTTC. It codes for CASSLGLAGGVSIQYF.

This clone appeared a single time. This chain connects TRBV7-9 to TRBJ1-4; 7 bases match TRBD1. The CDR3 is 14 residues long. J lost 5 bases, V lost 5 bases, and 5 bases had no gene match. CDR1 is SEHNR and CDR2 is FQNEAQ in the germline V gene (reference sequence). CDR3 nucleotides: TGTGCCAGCAGCATCCGGGACAGCAATGAAAAACTGTTTTTT. This gives the protein CASSIRDSNEKLFF.